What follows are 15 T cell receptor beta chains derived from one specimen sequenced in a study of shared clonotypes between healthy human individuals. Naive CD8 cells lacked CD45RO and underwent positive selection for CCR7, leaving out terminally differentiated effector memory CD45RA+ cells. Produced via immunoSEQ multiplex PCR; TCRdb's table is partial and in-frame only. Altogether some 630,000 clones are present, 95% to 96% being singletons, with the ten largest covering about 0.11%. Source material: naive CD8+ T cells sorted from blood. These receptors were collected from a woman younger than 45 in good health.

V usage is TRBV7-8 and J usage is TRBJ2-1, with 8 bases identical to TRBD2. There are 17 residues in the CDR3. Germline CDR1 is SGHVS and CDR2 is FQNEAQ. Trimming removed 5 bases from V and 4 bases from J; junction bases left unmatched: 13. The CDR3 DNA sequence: TGTGCCAGCAGCCCCTCCGGGGTAGCGGGATCTTACAATGAGCAGTTCTTC. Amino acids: CASSPSGVAGSYNEQFF.

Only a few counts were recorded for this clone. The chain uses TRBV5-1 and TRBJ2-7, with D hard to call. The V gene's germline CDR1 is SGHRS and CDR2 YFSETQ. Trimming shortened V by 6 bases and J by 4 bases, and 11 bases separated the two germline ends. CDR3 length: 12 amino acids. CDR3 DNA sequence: TGCGCCAGCATGGGGTTAGCTTACGAGCAGTACTTC. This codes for CASMGLAYEQYF.

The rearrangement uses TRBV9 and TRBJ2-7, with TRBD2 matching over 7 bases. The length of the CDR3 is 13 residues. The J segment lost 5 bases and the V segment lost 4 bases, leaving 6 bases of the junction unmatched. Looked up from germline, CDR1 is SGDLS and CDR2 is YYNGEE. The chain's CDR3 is CASSSGLTNEQYF. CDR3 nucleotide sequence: TGTGCCAGCAGCTCGGGACTAACTAACGAGCAGTACTTC.

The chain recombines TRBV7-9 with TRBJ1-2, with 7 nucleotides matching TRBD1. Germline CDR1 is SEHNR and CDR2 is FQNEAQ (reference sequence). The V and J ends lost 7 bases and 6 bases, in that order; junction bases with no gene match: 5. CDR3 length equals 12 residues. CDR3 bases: TGTGCCAGCACCGGGACAGTTGATGGCTACACCTTC. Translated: CASTGTVDGYTF.

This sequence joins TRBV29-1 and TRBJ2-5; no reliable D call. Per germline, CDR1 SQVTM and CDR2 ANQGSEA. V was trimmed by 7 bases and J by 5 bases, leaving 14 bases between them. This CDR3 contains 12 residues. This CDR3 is CSAQGSRETQYF. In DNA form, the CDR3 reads TGCAGCGCCCAAGGTTCCCGGGAGACCCAGTACTTC.

The CDR3: CASSFWDTRRLNTEAFF. The CDR3 DNA sequence: TGTGCCAGTAGTTTTTGGGATACCAGGCGACTGAACACTGAAGCTTTCTTT. The chain combines TRBV19 with TRBJ1-1, with D uncertain. Trimming shortened V by 5 bases and J by 0 bases, and 19 bases separated the two germline ends. Germline CDR1 and CDR2: LNHDA and SQIVND (reference sequence). The CDR3 has 17 amino acids.

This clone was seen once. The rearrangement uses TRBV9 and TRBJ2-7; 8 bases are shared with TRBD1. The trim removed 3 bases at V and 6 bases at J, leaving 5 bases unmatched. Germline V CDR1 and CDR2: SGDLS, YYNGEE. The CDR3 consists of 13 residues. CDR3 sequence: CASSAIQGAEQYF. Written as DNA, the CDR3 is TGTGCCAGCAGCGCCATCCAGGGGGCCGAGCAGTACTTC.

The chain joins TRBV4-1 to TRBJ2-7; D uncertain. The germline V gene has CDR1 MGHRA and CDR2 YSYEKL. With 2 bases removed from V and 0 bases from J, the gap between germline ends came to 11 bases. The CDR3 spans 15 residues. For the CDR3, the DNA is TGCGCCAGCAGCCAACGCGTCCCCAGCTCCTACGAGCAGTACTTC. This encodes CASSQRVPSSYEQYF.

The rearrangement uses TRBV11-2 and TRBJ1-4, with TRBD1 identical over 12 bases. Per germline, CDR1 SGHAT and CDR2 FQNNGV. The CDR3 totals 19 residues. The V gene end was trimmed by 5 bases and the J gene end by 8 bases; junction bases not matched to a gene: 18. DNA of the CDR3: TGTGCCAGCAGCCCCCGCAGACCGGGACAGGGGGCTTCGAGGGAAAAACTGTTTTTT. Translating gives CASSPRRPGQGASREKLFF.

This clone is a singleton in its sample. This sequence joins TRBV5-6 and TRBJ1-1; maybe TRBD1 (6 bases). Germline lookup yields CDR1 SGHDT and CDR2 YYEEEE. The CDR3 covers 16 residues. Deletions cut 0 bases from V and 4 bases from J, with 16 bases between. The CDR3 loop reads CASSLVGALPITEAFF. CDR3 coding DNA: TGTGCCAGCAGCTTGGTGGGGGCCCTGCCGATCACTGAAGCTTTCTTT.

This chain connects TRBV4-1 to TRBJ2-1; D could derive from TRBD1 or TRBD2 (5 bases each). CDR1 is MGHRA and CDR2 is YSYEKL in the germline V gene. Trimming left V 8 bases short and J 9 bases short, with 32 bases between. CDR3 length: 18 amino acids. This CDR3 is CASHQGPGTFGERVEQFF. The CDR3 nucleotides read TGCGCCAGCCATCAGGGCCCTGGTACGTTCGGGGAGAGGGTTGAGCAGTTCTTC.

CDR3 sequence reads: CASSLGGEGSSTDTQYF. The CDR3 region has the DNA TGTGCCAGCAGCTTAGGGGGTGAGGGCTCTAGCACAGATACGCAGTATTTT. This chain links TRBV7-9 with TRBJ2-3; maybe TRBD2 (5 bases). Germline-derived CDR1 and CDR2 are SEHNR and FQNEAQ (reference sequence). The CDR3 runs to 17 residues. V shed 1 base and J shed 0 bases, with 14 bases lying between them.

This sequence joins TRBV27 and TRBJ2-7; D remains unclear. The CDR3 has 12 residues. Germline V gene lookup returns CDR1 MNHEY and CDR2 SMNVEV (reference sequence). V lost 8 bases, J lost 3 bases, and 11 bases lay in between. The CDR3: CASGTVDYEQYF. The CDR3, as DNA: TGTGCCAGCGGAACGGTAGACTACGAGCAGTACTTC.

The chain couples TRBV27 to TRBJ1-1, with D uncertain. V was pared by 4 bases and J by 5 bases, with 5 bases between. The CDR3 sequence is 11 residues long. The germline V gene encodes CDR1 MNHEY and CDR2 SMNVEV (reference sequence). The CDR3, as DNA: TGTGCCAGCAGTTCCGGGACTGAAGCTTTCTTT. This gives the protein CASSSGTEAFF.

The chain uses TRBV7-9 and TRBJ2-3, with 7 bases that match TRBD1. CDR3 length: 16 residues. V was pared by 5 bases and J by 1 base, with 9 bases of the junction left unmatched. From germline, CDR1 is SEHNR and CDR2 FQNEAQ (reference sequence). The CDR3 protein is CASSPRIGQGTDTQYF. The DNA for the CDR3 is TGTGCCAGCAGCCCACGCATAGGACAGGGCACAGATACGCAGTATTTT.